This TCR beta chain was identified during a study of blood T cell repertoires in COVID-19. About the study: Acute and convalescent COVID-19 specimens originated in the United States, Italy and Spain. T cells, B-cell-depleted T cells, or PBMCs provided the cDNA or gDNA that served as material.

The CDR3 is 16 amino acids. Germline V lookup: CDR1 KGHSH, CDR2 LQKENI. V was clipped by 1 base and J by 1 base; unmatched bases: 5. Original data processing: Researchers report that nucleated cell counts were estimated from reference gene primer amplification. TCRdb's table, derived via immunoSEQ multiplex PCR, lists solely in-frame clones and lacks some. V, J and clone size reflect that table, while D and trimming were determined from the DNA. The sample has roughly 60,000 clones; roughly 77% are singletons. The V gene is TRBV18, the J gene TRBJ1-1; TRBD1 matches at 8 bases. The sequenced sample was peripheral blood. This sequence originates from a man older than 75 with acute or convalescent COVID-19. In DNA form, the CDR3 reads TGTGCCAGCTCACCACTCGTAGGACAGGGGAACACTGAAGCTTTCTTT. The encoded protein is CASSPLVGQGNTEAFF.